The present entry profiles one T cell receptor beta chain with its context. What was amplified from RNA transcripts were TCR beta CDR3 regions. HTBI primers drove first-round RT-PCR of the TCR CDR3. TCRdb independently ran MiXCR on the multiplex PCR reads; one entry per CDR3 protein. The sample contains nearly 600,000 distinct CDR3 sequences, over 12% of which appear only once. The CDR3 has 15 residues. The germline V and J ends were trimmed by 3 bases and 0 bases, with 8 bases remaining between them. In germline, CDR1 is KGHDR, CDR2 SFDVKD. The sample comes from a study of T cells in Graves' hyperthyroidism and ophthalmopathy.

The sample taken for sequencing was blood. The receptor was derived from a woman younger than 35 with Graves' ophthalmopathy. The chain has TRBV24-1 and TRBJ1-3; the D is unclear. For the CDR3, the DNA is TGTGCCACCAGTGATCCCAACACCTCTGGAAACACCATATATTTT. It is translated as CATSDPNTSGNTIYF.